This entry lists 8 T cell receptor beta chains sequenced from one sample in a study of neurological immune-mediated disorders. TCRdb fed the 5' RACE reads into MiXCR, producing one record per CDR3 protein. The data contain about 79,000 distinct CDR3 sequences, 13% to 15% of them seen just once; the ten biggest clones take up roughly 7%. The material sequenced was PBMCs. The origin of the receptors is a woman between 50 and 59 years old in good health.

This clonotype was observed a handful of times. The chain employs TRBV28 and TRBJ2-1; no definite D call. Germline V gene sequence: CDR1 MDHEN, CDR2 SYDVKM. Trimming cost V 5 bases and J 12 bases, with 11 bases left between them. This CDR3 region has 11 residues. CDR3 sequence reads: CASSALGLQFF. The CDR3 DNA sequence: TGTGCCAGCAGTGCCCTGGGTCTGCAGTTCTTC.

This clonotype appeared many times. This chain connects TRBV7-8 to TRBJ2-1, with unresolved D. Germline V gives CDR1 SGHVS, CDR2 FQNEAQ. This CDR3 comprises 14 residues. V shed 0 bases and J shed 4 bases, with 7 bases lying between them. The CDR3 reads CASSLALSYNEQFF. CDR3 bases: TGTGCCAGCAGCTTAGCGTTGTCTTACAATGAGCAGTTCTTC.

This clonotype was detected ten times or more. CDR3 region: CSAATGLDSGANVLTF. DNA of the CDR3: TGCAGTGCTGCGACAGGGTTGGACTCTGGGGCCAACGTCCTGACTTTC. The genes are TRBV20-1 and TRBJ2-6; 7 bases line up with TRBD1. This CDR3 is built from 16 residues. CDR1 DFQATT and CDR2 SNEGSKA come from the germline V gene (reference sequence). J gave up 0 bases and V 5 bases, and 7 bases lay outside the gene matches.

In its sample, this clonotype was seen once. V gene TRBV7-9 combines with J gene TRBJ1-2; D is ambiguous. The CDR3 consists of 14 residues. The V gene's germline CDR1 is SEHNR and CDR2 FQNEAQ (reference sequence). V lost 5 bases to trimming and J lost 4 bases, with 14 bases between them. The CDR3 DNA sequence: TGTGCCAGCAGCCCCGACTGGGCTGGCTATGGCTACACCTTC. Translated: CASSPDWAGYGYTF.

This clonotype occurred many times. For the CDR3, the DNA is TGCAGTGCTAGAGACTCACAGGTCGGCAATCAGCCCCAGCATTTT. The encoded protein is CSARDSQVGNQPQHF. V gene TRBV20-1 combines with J gene TRBJ1-5; a weak D match, TRBD1 (5 bases). The CDR3 is 15 residues long. Germline V gene lookup returns CDR1 DFQATT and CDR2 SNEGSKA (reference sequence). V lost 0 bases and J lost 2, with 11 bases in between.

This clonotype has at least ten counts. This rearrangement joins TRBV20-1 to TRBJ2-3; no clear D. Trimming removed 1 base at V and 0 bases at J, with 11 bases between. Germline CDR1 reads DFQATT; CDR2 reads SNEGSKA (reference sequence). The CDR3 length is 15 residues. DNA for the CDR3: TGCAGTGCTAGAGTCCCGTTAACTAGCACAGATACGCAGTATTTT. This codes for CSARVPLTSTDTQYF.

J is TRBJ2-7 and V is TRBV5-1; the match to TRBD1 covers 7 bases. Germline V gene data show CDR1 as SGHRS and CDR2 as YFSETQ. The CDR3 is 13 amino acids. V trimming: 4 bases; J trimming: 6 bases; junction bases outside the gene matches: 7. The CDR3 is CASSPGQVFEQYF. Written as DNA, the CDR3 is TGCGCCAGCAGCCCTGGACAGGTCTTCGAGCAGTACTTC. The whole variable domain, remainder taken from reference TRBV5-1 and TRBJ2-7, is KAGVTQTPRYLIKTRGQQVTLSCSPISGHRSVSWYQQTPGQGLQFLFEYFSETQRNKGNFPGRFSGRQFSNSRSEMNVSTLELGDSALYLCASSPGQVFEQYFGPGTRLTVT.

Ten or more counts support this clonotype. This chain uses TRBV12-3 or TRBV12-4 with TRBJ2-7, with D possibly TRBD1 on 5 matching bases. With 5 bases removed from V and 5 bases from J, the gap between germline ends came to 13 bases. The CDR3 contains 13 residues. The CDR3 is CASSAFRVNEQYF. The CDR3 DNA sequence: TGTGCCAGCAGTGCCTTCAGGGTTAACGAGCAGTACTTC.